This entry lists 21 T cell receptor beta chains sequenced from one sample in a study of Ad26.COV2.S vaccination and SARS-CoV-2 variants. The repertoire was sequenced with immunoSEQ multiplex PCR; TCRdb's copy has only in-frame clones and lacks some. The top ten clones hold around 3.3% of a sample with about 350,000 clones, roughly 85% of them seen once. Treatment in this sample: around 19 received Ad26.COV2.S at low or high dose, single or two shots; 5 received placebo; per-sample allocation not given. Collection of samples fell on day 63 after the first vaccine or placebo injection. The sequences come from peripheral blood, collected in a trial of Ad26.COV2.S vaccine versus placebo. All receptors derive from a person between 18 and 65 years old who received the Ad26.COV2.S COVID-19 vaccine or a placebo.

The J gene is TRBJ1-2, the V gene TRBV10-3, with unresolved D. CDR3 length: 11 residues. The germline gives CDR1 ENHRY, CDR2 SYGVKD. V lost 10 bases, J lost 4 bases, and 10 bases lay in between. CDR3 residues: CASARGYGYTF. CDR3 coding DNA: TGTGCCAGCGCCCGGGGCTATGGCTACACCTTC.

This sequence joins TRBV10-3 and TRBJ2-3; D may correspond to TRBD1 or TRBD2 (5 bases each). Germline V gene sequence: CDR1 ENHRY, CDR2 SYGVKD. V shed 7 bases and J shed 5 bases, with 16 bases lying between them. This CDR3 is built from 14 residues. The CDR3 region has the DNA TGTGCCATCATGGATTCCGGGGCGGGAGATACGCAGTATTTT. Amino acid sequence: CAIMDSGAGDTQYF.

This clone was seen ten or more times. The identical CDR3 is also encoded by other nucleotide sequences in the sample. V usage is TRBV6-4 and J usage is TRBJ1-5; 8 bases align to TRBD1. The ends lost 5 bases at V and 4 bases at J; junction bases unmatched: 7. The V gene's germline CDR1 is MRHNA and CDR2 SNTAGT. The CDR3 length is 15 residues. The CDR3 loop is CASSPGTGGNQPQHF. In nucleotides, the CDR3 is TGTGCCAGCAGTCCCGGGACAGGTGGGAATCAGCCCCAGCATTTT.

This chain links TRBV5-1 with TRBJ2-5; tentatively, D is TRBD2 (6 bases). Germline CDR1 is SGHRS and CDR2 is YFSETQ. V was cut by 3 bases and J by 4 bases, with 7 bases left in between. This CDR3 spans 12 amino acids. CDR3 in amino acids: CASSWGVETQYF. In DNA form, the CDR3 reads TGCGCCAGCAGCTGGGGGGTAGAGACCCAGTACTTC.

This clone was detected once. The chain couples TRBV27 to TRBJ1-6, with a possible D match to TRBD1 (5 bases). Germline values: CDR1 MNHEY, CDR2 SMNVEV (reference sequence). This CDR3 contains 13 residues. The ends were cut back, 3 bases at V and 9 bases at J, with 9 bases in the middle. The CDR3 loop is CASSFGAGSPLHF. CDR3 DNA sequence: TGTGCCAGCAGTTTCGGGGCGGGTTCACCCCTCCACTTT.

The chain links TRBV5-1 to TRBJ2-7; 7 bases map to TRBD2. Germline CDR1 SGHRS, CDR2 YFSETQ. The CDR3 is 15 residues long. V shed 5 bases and J 3 bases; nucleotides not matched to a gene: 11. CDR3 amino acids: CASSHTTSRNYEQYF. CDR3 coding DNA: TGCGCCAGCAGTCATACGACTAGCAGAAACTACGAGCAGTACTTC.

This chain joins TRBV7-2 and TRBJ2-1; D ambiguous. This CDR3 contains 15 residues. V was shortened by 5 bases and J by 9 bases, with 20 bases between the two germline ends. CDR1 and CDR2 from the germline V gene are SGHTA and FQGNSA. DNA for the CDR3: TGTGCCAGCAGCCCGATTGACCCCCTACAAGGTGAGCAGTTCTTC. It yields the protein CASSPIDPLQGEQFF.

This rearrangement joins TRBV2 to TRBJ2-7, with 8 bases identical to TRBD1. V gave up 7 bases and J gave up 7 bases; unmatched junction bases: 6. CDR1 is SNHLY and CDR2 is FYNNEI in the germline V gene. This CDR3 has 12 amino acids. CDR3 sequence reads: CASNRQGREQYF. The CDR3, as DNA: TGTGCCAGCAACCGACAGGGGCGGGAGCAGTACTTC.

The genes are TRBV19 and TRBJ2-3, with D perhaps TRBD2 (5 bases). With 5 bases removed from V and 2 bases from J, the gap between germline ends came to 23 bases. Looked up from germline, CDR1 is LNHDA and CDR2 is SQIVND (reference sequence). The CDR3 is 18 amino acids. CDR3 in DNA: TGTGCCAGTAGTCCCACCCTCAGACACACGGGGTCCACAGATACGCAGTATTTT. As protein: CASSPTLRHTGSTDTQYF.

The chain carries TRBV19 and TRBJ1-2; D unresolved. This CDR3 comprises 12 residues. Trimming left V 3 bases short and J 8 bases short, with 10 bases between. From germline, CDR1 is LNHDA and CDR2 SQIVND (reference sequence). The DNA of the CDR3 is TGTGCCAGTAGTATGGAGTTACAGGGCTACACCTTC. Translation: CASSMELQGYTF.

This chain joins TRBV20-1 and TRBJ2-3; TRBD1 is a possible D gene (5 bases). Germline lookup yields CDR1 DFQATT and CDR2 SNEGSKA (reference sequence). The CDR3 runs 13 residues. V was pared by 3 bases and J by 6 bases, with 13 bases between. CDR3 region: CSASARAPDTQYF. The CDR3 DNA reads as TGCAGTGCTAGTGCCAGGGCCCCCGATACGCAGTATTTT.

A single count supports this clone. The rearrangement joins TRBV12-3 or TRBV12-4 to TRBJ1-2; the D gene is possibly TRBD1 (5 bases). Trimming cost V 3 bases and J 5 bases, with 10 bases left between them. This CDR3 has 13 amino acids. CDR3 sequence reads: CASSFRDRYGYTF. Written as DNA, the CDR3 is TGTGCCAGCAGTTTCCGGGACCGATATGGCTACACCTTC.

This clone has a single count. The rearrangement uses TRBV7-9 and TRBJ2-3; D might be TRBD1 (6 bases). V lost 6 bases to trimming and J lost 5 bases, with 18 bases between them. Germline V lookup: CDR1 SEHNR, CDR2 FQNEAQ (reference sequence). There are 15 residues in the CDR3. The CDR3 coding sequence is TGTGCCAGCAGTCAAGGGGGTCCTTCGCGAGATACGCAGTATTTT. Protein: CASSQGGPSRDTQYF.

This clone was seen just once. V usage is TRBV9 and J usage is TRBJ1-6; 10 nucleotides match TRBD1. The CDR3 is made up of 16 amino acids. Trimming cost V 0 bases and J 10 bases; bases outside gene matches: 7. Looked up from germline, CDR1 is SGDLS and CDR2 is YYNGEE. CDR3 nucleotide sequence: TGTGCCAGCAGCGTAGCTGGCGGGACAGGGGTATCACCCCTCCACTTT. Translating it yields CASSVAGGTGVSPLHF.

The CDR3 protein is CATSGRGRYNEQFF. DNA of the CDR3: TGTGCCACCAGTGGGAGGGGCAGGTACAATGAGCAGTTCTTC. This chain uses TRBV24-1 with TRBJ2-1; D is perhaps TRBD2 (6 bases). The ends were cut back, 5 bases at V and 4 bases at J, with 11 bases in the middle. The CDR3 is made up of 14 amino acids. Germline CDR1 is KGHDR and CDR2 is SFDVKD.

The genes are TRBV11-2 and TRBJ2-2; D might be TRBD1 (6 bases). The CDR3 has 17 amino acids. Germline V gene data show CDR1 as SGHAT and CDR2 as FQNNGV. V was cut by 6 bases and J by 4 bases, with 21 bases left in between. CDR3 bases: TGTGCCAGCAGTCCCCAGGGGTTCCTAGGGGGCACCGGGGAGCTGTTTTTT. Its protein product is CASSPQGFLGGTGELFF.

This rearrangement joins TRBV18 to TRBJ1-2, with TRBD1 matching over 8 bases. Germline V CDR1 and CDR2: KGHSH, LQKENI. This CDR3 has 17 amino acids. The junction had 12 bases not matched to a gene; V was cut back by 2 bases and J by 4 bases. CDR3 nucleotide sequence: TGTGCCAGCTCACCATTTTCGCCCAGCACAGGGGGCTATGGCTACACCTTC. Its protein product is CASSPFSPSTGGYGYTF.

This chain uses TRBV11-2 with TRBJ1-2; unclear D gene. Deletions cut 0 bases from V and 4 bases from J, with 6 bases between. The V gene's germline CDR1 is SGHAT and CDR2 FQNNGV. The CDR3 is 13 residues long. The CDR3 nucleotides are TGTGCCAGCAGCTTAGACGGGGTCTATGGCTACACCTTC. Amino acid sequence: CASSLDGVYGYTF.

The CDR3 is CASRPGTRPNEQFF. CDR3 sequence (DNA): TGCGCCAGCAGACCCGGGACTAGACCCAATGAGCAGTTCTTC. V gene TRBV5-1 combines with J gene TRBJ2-1; 8 bases map to TRBD2. V shed 5 bases, J shed 6 bases, and the junction held 7 bases outside the gene matches. Per germline, CDR1 SGHRS and CDR2 YFSETQ. The CDR3 extends over 14 amino acids.

V and J are TRBV5-4 and TRBJ1-6; TRBD1 matches at 7 bases. Trimming cost V 4 bases and J 7 bases; bases outside gene matches: 8. Germline-derived CDR1 and CDR2 are SGHNT and YYREEE (reference sequence). The CDR3 totals 15 residues. CDR3 DNA: TGTGCCAGCAGCCCACCGGGACAGTTGAATTCACCCCTCCACTTT. This codes for CASSPPGQLNSPLHF.

The V gene is TRBV11-2, the J gene TRBJ2-3; D might be TRBD2 (6 bases). The germline V gene encodes CDR1 SGHAT and CDR2 FQNNGV. CDR3 length: 16 amino acids. The germline V and J ends were trimmed by 1 base and 3 bases, with 14 bases remaining between them. The CDR3 bases are TGTGCCAGCAGCTTAGTTTGGGAGGCCGCAACAGATACGCAGTATTTT. This codes for CASSLVWEAATDTQYF.